A single sample gave rise to the 22 T cell receptor beta chains below, sequenced in a study of blood T cell repertoires in COVID-19. Data came from immunoSEQ multiplex PCR; TCRdb stores just in-frame clones and leaves some out. The repertoire consists of 130,000 to 150,000 clones, with 80% to 90% occurring once and the leading ten covering around 3.3%. Sequencing input: peripheral blood. The receptors here all came from a woman aged 55-69 years with active COVID-19.

The chain uses TRBV10-3 and TRBJ1-2; TRBD1 agrees at 8 bases. Per the germline V gene, CDR1 is ENHRY and CDR2 is SYGVKD. The CDR3 is 14 residues long. V was pared by 6 bases and J by 6 bases, with 9 bases of the junction left unmatched. The CDR3 DNA is TGTGCCATCAGCTTGACAGGGGACGGTGATGGCTACACCTTC. Protein product: CAISLTGDGDGYTF.

The chain employs TRBV12-5 and TRBJ2-1, with 9 bases lining up with TRBD2. This CDR3 comprises 15 residues. CDR1 LGHNT and CDR2 FRNRAP come from the germline V gene. Unmatched junction bases numbered 7, after V lost 3 bases and J lost 7 bases. CDR3 sequence reads: CASGFGGRASNEQFF. CDR3 nucleotide sequence: TGTGCTAGTGGTTTTGGCGGGAGGGCCTCGAATGAGCAGTTCTTC. The full variable domain, completed using reference TRBV12-5 and TRBJ2-1, is DARVTQTPRHKVTEMGQEVTMRCQPILGHNTVFWYRQTMMQGLELLAYFRNRAPLDDSGMPKDRFSAEMPDATLATLKIQPSEPRDSAVYFCASGFGGRASNEQFFGPGTRLTVL.

The V and J genes are TRBV7-2 and TRBJ1-5; D perhaps matches TRBD1 (6 bases). Between the trimmed V and J ends, which lost 5 bases and 5 bases, there was a span of 10 bases. Germline V gene data show CDR1 as SGHTA and CDR2 as FQGNSA. The CDR3 runs 13 residues. In DNA, the CDR3 is TGTGCCAGCAGCCCATACAGGGATCAGCCCCAGCATTTT. It yields the protein CASSPYRDQPQHF.

The chain carries TRBV10-3 and TRBJ2-7; no definite D call. This CDR3 has 15 amino acids. Trimming took off 2 bases at V and 1 base at J, with 12 bases between the two ends. The germline gives CDR1 ENHRY, CDR2 SYGVKD. The CDR3 DNA is TGTGCCATCAGTGAGATGTCCTACCTGTCCTACGAGCAGTACTTC. Translated, it gives CAISEMSYLSYEQYF.

The chain is built from TRBV19 and TRBJ1-1; D remains ambiguous. CDR1 and CDR2 (germline): LNHDA, SQIVND (reference sequence). V lost 3 bases and J lost 1, with 15 bases in between. CDR3 length: 16 residues. CDR3 in DNA: TGTGCCAGTAGTATCCTCTCCCGTACAGAGAACACTGAAGCTTTCTTT. Its protein product is CASSILSRTENTEAFF.

The chain carries TRBV7-2 and TRBJ2-7, with D perhaps TRBD2 (6 bases). The CDR3 length is 14 residues. V was clipped by 5 bases and J by 2 bases, with 13 bases between them. CDR1 SGHTA and CDR2 FQGNSA come from the germline V gene. The CDR3, as DNA: TGTGCCAGCAGCCCAGGGACTGGACCCTACGAGCAGTACTTC. As protein: CASSPGTGPYEQYF.

The CDR3 DNA is TGTGCCAGCAAAGGAGGGGCCCCCGGGGAGCTGTTTTTT. Translating it yields CASKGGAPGELFF. The chain combines TRBV11-2 with TRBJ2-2; D perhaps matches TRBD2 (6 bases). V dropped 7 bases and J dropped 6 bases, with 12 bases sitting between them. The CDR3 covers 13 residues. Germline CDR1 reads SGHAT; CDR2 reads FQNNGV.

The J gene is TRBJ1-2, the V gene TRBV5-8, with 8 bases identical to TRBD1. The CDR3 consists of 18 residues. CDR1 SGHTS and CDR2 YDEGEE come from the germline V gene. With 0 bases clipped from V and 3 bases from J, the junction kept 13 bases outside the gene matches. CDR3 region: CASSLALMAGGGYYGYTF. CDR3 DNA sequence: TGTGCCAGCAGCTTGGCCTTAATGGCAGGGGGCGGTTACTATGGCTACACCTTC.

J is TRBJ2-2 and V is TRBV19; 13 bases map to TRBD2. Germline values: CDR1 LNHDA, CDR2 SQIVND (reference sequence). This CDR3 comprises 19 residues. V dropped 5 bases and J dropped 4; count of bases not matched to a gene: 13. CDR3 sequence reads: CASSPRTSGSWWGTGELFF. CDR3 nucleotides: TGTGCCAGTAGTCCCCGGACTAGCGGGAGTTGGTGGGGCACCGGGGAGCTGTTTTTT.

The V call is TRBV5-1, the J call TRBJ1-1, with TRBD1 matching over 9 bases. CDR1 is SGHRS and CDR2 is YFSETQ in the germline V gene. J gave up 9 bases and V 1 base, and 4 bases lay outside the gene matches. The CDR3 sequence is 13 residues long. For the CDR3, the DNA is TGCGCCAGCAGCTTGCGGGACAGGGAGAAAGCTTTCTTT. Its protein product is CASSLRDREKAFF.

The table lists this clone with a count of one. The chain couples TRBV30 to TRBJ2-5; TRBD1 matches 8 bases. The ends lost 3 bases at V and 3 bases at J; junction bases unmatched: 15. The CDR3 is 17 residues long. Germline V gene data show CDR1 as GTSNPN and CDR2 as SVGIG (reference sequence). The CDR3 here is CAWSPGLGAGGEETQYF. The DNA for the CDR3 is TGTGCCTGGAGCCCAGGGCTAGGGGCAGGGGGCGAAGAGACCCAGTACTTC. Full variable domain (remainder filled in from reference TRBV30 and TRBJ2-5): SQTIHQWPATLVQPVGSPLSLECTVEGTSNPNLYWYRQAAGRGLQLLFYSVGIGQISSEVPQNLSASRPQDRQFILSSKKLLLSDSGFYLCAWSPGLGAGGEETQYFGPGTRLLVL.

This sequence joins TRBV30 and TRBJ1-4; D not certain. V was pared by 2 bases and J by 7 bases, with 11 bases between. Germline lookup yields CDR1 GTSNPN and CDR2 SVGIG (reference sequence). The CDR3 totals 13 residues. CDR3 coding DNA: TGTGCCTGGAGTACGAGGATGGCTGAAAAACTGTTTTTT. Translating gives CAWSTRMAEKLFF.

The chain combines TRBV5-4 with TRBJ2-2; 9 bases map to TRBD2. After removal of 5 bases from V and 5 bases from J, the junction contained 10 bases not matched to a gene. The CDR3 spans 16 residues. Germline V gene lookup returns CDR1 SGHNT and CDR2 YYREEE (reference sequence). CDR3 in amino acids: CASRWGTSRTTGELFF. The CDR3 DNA reads as TGTGCCAGCAGATGGGGGACTAGCAGAACTACCGGGGAGCTGTTTTTT. Complete variable domain (other parts from reference TRBV5-4 and TRBJ2-2): ETGVTQSPTHLIKTRGQQVTLRCSSQSGHNTVSWYQQALGQGPQFIFQYYREEENGRGNFPPRFSGLQFPNYSSELNVNALELDDSALYLCASRWGTSRTTGELFFGEGSRLTVL.

The chain links TRBV18 to TRBJ2-1; TRBD2 matches at 10 bases. This CDR3 region has 16 residues. V was clipped by 3 bases and J by 5 bases; unmatched bases: 7. Germline V gene lookup returns CDR1 KGHSH and CDR2 LQKENI. As DNA, the CDR3 is TGTGCCAGCTCACCTACTTTAGCGGGAGGCGACAATGAGCAGTTCTTC. Translation: CASSPTLAGGDNEQFF.

CDR3 in amino acids: CSAPGLAGHNEQFF. The DNA for the CDR3 is TGCAGCGCCCCCGGGCTAGCGGGGCACAATGAGCAGTTCTTC. This chain joins TRBV29-1 and TRBJ2-1; 9 bases line up with TRBD2. V dropped 7 bases and J dropped 5; count of bases not matched to a gene: 9. Germline-derived CDR1 and CDR2 are SQVTM and ANQGSEA. The CDR3 consists of 14 residues.

The chain uses TRBV6-5 and TRBJ1-2; a possible D gene is TRBD1 (5 bases). Germline V gene lookup returns CDR1 MNHEY and CDR2 SVGAGI. V shed 8 bases and J shed 6 bases, with 13 bases lying between them. The CDR3 is 12 amino acids. CDR3 amino acids: CASRREGHGYTF. DNA for the CDR3: TGTGCCAGCCGGCGGGAGGGACATGGCTACACCTTC.

V and J are TRBV7-2 and TRBJ1-1; 9 bases fit TRBD1. The trim removed 9 bases at V and 5 bases at J, leaving 10 bases unmatched. The CDR3 extends over 14 amino acids. Per the germline V gene, CDR1 is SGHTA and CDR2 is FQGNSA. The DNA of the CDR3 is TGTGCCAGTCATACTACAGGGGGCCGGACTGAAGCTTTCTTT. Its translation: CASHTTGGRTEAFF.

The chain couples TRBV18 to TRBJ2-5; D might be TRBD2 (5 bases). Trimming removed 1 base at V and 5 bases at J, with 20 bases between. CDR3 length: 17 residues. In germline, CDR1 is KGHSH, CDR2 LQKENI. CDR3 amino acids: CASSPLTGSTFWETQYF. The CDR3 nucleotides are TGTGCCAGCTCACCACTGACGGGATCCACTTTTTGGGAGACCCAGTACTTC.

V is TRBV5-6 and J is TRBJ2-3; 8 bases are shared with TRBD1. Germline V gene lookup returns CDR1 SGHDT and CDR2 YYEEEE. The CDR3 has 16 amino acids. V lost 4 bases to trimming and J lost 4 bases; unmatched junction nucleotides: 11. This CDR3 reads CASSARTGMLSDTQYF. CDR3 DNA: TGTGCCAGCAGCGCCCGGACAGGGATGTTGTCAGATACGCAGTATTTT.

This clone has just one count. Other DNA sequences in this sample translate to the same CDR3. The rearrangement uses TRBV14 and TRBJ2-5, with TRBD2 identical over 11 bases. The germline V gene encodes CDR1 SGHDN and CDR2 FVKESK. Germline trimming cut 6 bases from V and 5 bases from J; bases unmatched to any gene: 2. The CDR3 consists of 13 residues. CDR3 nucleotides: TGTGCCAGCAGTATAGCGGGAGGGGAGACCCAGTACTTC. Its protein product is CASSIAGGETQYF.

The chain is built from TRBV2 and TRBJ1-4, with TRBD1 matching over 9 bases. Germline CDR1 SNHLY, CDR2 FYNNEI. The CDR3 runs to 15 residues. V dropped 2 bases and J dropped 7; count of bases not matched to a gene: 5. The CDR3 nucleotides are TGTGCCAGCAGTGAAAGTGGGACAGGGATTGAAAAACTGTTTTTT. It specifies CASSESGTGIEKLFF. The full variable domain, its missing parts supplied by reference TRBV2 and TRBJ1-4, is EPEVTQTPSHQVTQMGQEVILRCVPISNHLYFYWYRQILGQKVEFLVSFYNNEISEKSEIFDDQFSVERPDGSNFTLKIRSTKLEDSAMYFCASSESGTGIEKLFFGSGTQLSVL.

This sequence joins TRBV5-1 and TRBJ2-1; the match to TRBD2 covers 8 bases. V dropped 7 bases and J dropped 0; count of bases not matched to a gene: 3. From germline, CDR1 is SGHRS and CDR2 YFSETQ. The CDR3 consists of 14 residues. This chain's CDR3 is CASRSGGSYNEQFF. The CDR3 region has the DNA TGCGCCAGCCGAAGCGGGGGCTCCTACAATGAGCAGTTCTTC. The variable domain in full, with the rest retrieved from reference TRBV5-1 and TRBJ2-1, is KAGVTQTPRYLIKTRGQQVTLSCSPISGHRSVSWYQQTPGQGLQFLFEYFSETQRNKGNFPGRFSGRQFSNSRSEMNVSTLELGDSALYLCASRSGGSYNEQFFGPGTRLTVL.